The 27 T cell receptor beta chains below were found in one sample sequenced in a study of blood T cell repertoires in COVID-19. Using immunoSEQ multiplex PCR, the repertoire was profiled, and TCRdb retains in-frame clones only, with some absent. Among around 30,000 clones listed, roughly 91% were seen once. The sequencing input was peripheral blood. Receptors originate from a human donor in a cohort sampled during active COVID-19. The donor label of this sample is uncertain.

The genes are TRBV5-1 and TRBJ1-2; 9 bases match TRBD1. Germline V lookup: CDR1 SGHRS, CDR2 YFSETQ. V shed 1 base, J shed 4 bases, and the junction held 8 bases outside the gene matches. The CDR3 contains 16 residues. CDR3 in amino acids: CASSLWGTGSSYGYTF. The CDR3 coding sequence is TGCGCCAGCAGCTTGTGGGGGACAGGGTCAAGCTATGGCTACACCTTC. Together with reference TRBV5-1 and TRBJ1-2, the CDR3 gives the full variable domain: KAGVTQTPRYLIKTRGQQVTLSCSPISGHRSVSWYQQTPGQGLQFLFEYFSETQRNKGNFPGRFSGRQFSNSRSEMNVSTLELGDSALYLCASSLWGTGSSYGYTFGSGTRLTVV.

The V and J genes are TRBV5-4 and TRBJ1-2; D possibly corresponds to TRBD1 (5 bases). This CDR3 is 15 amino acids long. The germline CDR1 and CDR2 sequences are SGHNT and YYREEE (reference sequence). Trimming stripped 4 bases from V and 2 bases from J, with 15 bases between. The CDR3 coding sequence is TGTGCCAGCAGCCTACGGGGGGGTACCAACTATGGCTACACCTTC. As protein: CASSLRGGTNYGYTF.

There are a few counts of this clone. The rearrangement joins TRBV5-1 to TRBJ2-1; weak D call: TRBD2 (6 bases). The germline V gene has CDR1 SGHRS and CDR2 YFSETQ. CDR3 length: 16 amino acids. Trimming removed 0 bases from V and 4 bases from J, with 14 bases in between. The CDR3 sequence is CASSLGGGTGYNEQFF. The CDR3 region has the DNA TGCGCCAGCAGCTTGGGAGGCGGGACCGGATACAATGAGCAGTTCTTC.

This chain uses TRBV5-6 with TRBJ2-7, with 9 bases fitting TRBD1. Germline assignment: CDR1 SGHDT and CDR2 YYEEEE. This CDR3 region has 13 residues. V lost 2 bases, J lost 5 bases, and 2 bases stayed unmatched. The CDR3 is CASSFGTGNEQYF. DNA of the CDR3: TGTGCCAGCAGCTTCGGGACAGGGAACGAGCAGTACTTC.

The chain couples TRBV3-1 (or the pseudogene TRBV3-2) to TRBJ1-2; D is undetermined. Germline V CDR1 and CDR2: LGHDT, YNNKEL (reference sequence). Trimming removed 0 bases from V and 4 bases from J, with 12 bases in between. The CDR3 has 15 residues. The CDR3 DNA reads TGTGCCAGCAGCCAAGATGTACGGGAGAGCTATGGCTACACCTTC. This sequence encodes CASSQDVRESYGYTF.

The J gene is TRBJ2-2, the V gene TRBV4-2; 10 bases agree with TRBD2. The CDR3 has 21 residues. The germline CDR1 and CDR2 sequences are LGHNA and YNFKEQ. V shed 4 bases, J shed 5 bases, and the junction held 22 bases outside the gene matches. The CDR3 region has the DNA TGTGCCAGCAGCCCCGGGGGATCAGGCCTGGAGCGGGGGGGCCAAACCGGGGAGCTGTTTTTT. This gives the protein CASSPGGSGLERGGQTGELFF.

This chain connects TRBV4-3 to TRBJ2-2; 9 bases are a match to TRBD2. CDR3 length equals 17 residues. The V gene's germline CDR1 is LGHNA and CDR2 YSLEER. With V trimmed by 0 bases and J by 6 bases, 8 bases remained unmatched. The CDR3 here is CASSQEGVRGGAGELFF. The CDR3 coding sequence is TGCGCCAGCAGCCAAGAGGGGGTGCGGGGGGGCGCCGGGGAGCTGTTTTTT.

CDR3 DNA: TGTGCCAGCAGACCTCGGACAGGGGGATTCAAAGCTTTCTTT. It translates to CASRPRTGGFKAFF. This rearrangement joins TRBV6-5 to TRBJ1-1, with TRBD1 identical over 10 bases. This CDR3 spans 14 amino acids. V was pared by 6 bases and J by 9 bases, with 10 bases of the junction left unmatched. From germline, CDR1 is MNHEY and CDR2 SVGAGI.

V and J are TRBV9 and TRBJ2-5; 7 bases are shared with TRBD1. The CDR3 totals 13 residues. Trimming cost V 4 bases and J 2 bases; bases outside gene matches: 2. Germline lookup yields CDR1 SGDLS and CDR2 YYNGEE. The CDR3: CASSWGQQETQYF. CDR3 DNA sequence: TGTGCCAGCAGCTGGGGACAGCAAGAGACCCAGTACTTC.

J is TRBJ1-4 and V is TRBV25-1; the match to TRBD1 covers 7 bases. The CDR3 is 16 residues long. Germline V gene lookup returns CDR1 MGHDK and CDR2 SYGVNS. V was pared by 4 bases and J by 4 bases, with 9 bases of the junction left unmatched. The CDR3 nucleotides read TGTGCCAGCAGTGGGGTCAACAGGGGAAATAATGAAAAACTGTTTTTT. It translates to CASSGVNRGNNEKLFF.

This clone was detected only once. The chain recombines TRBV3-1 (or the pseudogene TRBV3-2) with TRBJ2-7; D possibly corresponds to TRBD1 (6 bases). Germline V gives CDR1 LGHDT, CDR2 YNNKEL (reference sequence). V gave up 3 bases and J gave up 7 bases, with 16 bases separating them. The CDR3 sequence is 14 residues long. The CDR3 reads CASSQGAHREEQYF. DNA of the CDR3: TGTGCCAGCAGCCAGGGCGCCCACAGGGAAGAGCAGTACTTC.

CDR3 region: CATGTSGEVQYF. CDR3 sequence (DNA): TGTGCCACCGGGACTAGCGGGGAGGTGCAGTACTTC. The chain recombines TRBV10-3 with TRBJ2-7; 13 bases match TRBD2. The J segment lost 9 bases and the V segment lost 10 bases, leaving 6 bases of the junction unmatched. Germline CDR1 reads ENHRY; CDR2 reads SYGVKD. The CDR3 extends over 12 amino acids.

The table lists this clone with a count of one. The J gene is TRBJ1-6, the V gene TRBV7-2, with 12 bases fitting TRBD1. J lost 4 bases, V lost 4 bases, and 2 bases had no gene match. This CDR3 comprises 16 residues. The V gene's germline CDR1 is SGHTA and CDR2 FQGNSA. The CDR3 nucleotides are TGTGCCAGCAGCTCGGGACAGGGGGCTTATAATTCACCCCTCCACTTT. The encoded protein is CASSSGQGAYNSPLHF.

The rearrangement links TRBV5-1 to TRBJ2-1, with 8 bases lining up with TRBD1. This CDR3 comprises 16 residues. Per the germline V gene, CDR1 is SGHRS and CDR2 is YFSETQ. The junction had 6 bases not matched to a gene; V was cut back by 4 bases and J by 0 bases. CDR3 sequence (DNA): TGCGCCAGCAGCCCCGGACAGGGCGTCTCCTACAATGAGCAGTTCTTC. As protein: CASSPGQGVSYNEQFF.

The V and J genes are TRBV3-1 (or the pseudogene TRBV3-2) and TRBJ1-5; 10 bases fit TRBD1. With V trimmed by 3 bases and J by 2 bases, 13 bases remained unmatched. Germline-derived CDR1 and CDR2 are LGHDT and YNNKEL (reference sequence). The CDR3 covers 19 residues. CDR3 protein: CASSQVPGQGQGGNQPQHF. CDR3 nucleotide sequence: TGTGCCAGCAGCCAGGTCCCGGGACAGGGGCAGGGTGGCAATCAGCCCCAGCATTTT.

CDR3 DNA: TGTGCCAGCAGCCAAGTAACTCACAGGGGCTACACCTTC. Amino acid sequence: CASSQVTHRGYTF. The chain carries TRBV3-1 (or the pseudogene TRBV3-2) and TRBJ1-2; weak D call: TRBD1 (5 bases). CDR3 length: 13 residues. Germline values: CDR1 LGHDT, CDR2 YNNKEL (reference sequence). V lost 1 base to trimming and J lost 8 bases, with 11 bases between them.

The chain carries TRBV5-8 and TRBJ1-2, with D unclear. Germline V lookup: CDR1 SGHTS, CDR2 YDEGEE. Trimming took off 1 base at V and 7 bases at J, with 20 bases between the two ends. The CDR3 extends over 16 amino acids. The CDR3 bases are TGTGCCAGCAGCTTGTCTTTGAGGGCTACGGGTAGTGGCTACACCTTC. Translated: CASSLSLRATGSGYTF.

The chain has TRBV24-1 and TRBJ2-1; the D gene is possibly TRBD1 (6 bases). Germline V lookup: CDR1 KGHDR, CDR2 SFDVKD. The CDR3 contains 11 residues. Trimming left V 7 bases short and J 7 bases short, with 7 bases between. CDR3 region: CATSRGNEQFF. Here the CDR3 DNA reads TGTGCCACCAGCAGGGGTAATGAGCAGTTCTTC.

V is TRBV19 and J is TRBJ2-1; D possibly corresponds to TRBD2 (6 bases). The length of the CDR3 is 12 residues. Trimming stripped 4 bases from V and 10 bases from J, with 11 bases between. Looked up from germline, CDR1 is LNHDA and CDR2 is SQIVND (reference sequence). The DNA for the CDR3 is TGTGCCAGTAGTAGGGGGGATAGGGAGCAGTTCTTC. Translation: CASSRGDREQFF. The whole variable domain, remainder taken from reference TRBV19 and TRBJ2-1, is DGGITQSPKYLFRKEGQNVTLSCEQNLNHDAMYWYRQDPGQGLRLIYYSQIVNDFQKGDIAEGYSVSREKKESFPLTVTSAQKNPTAFYLCASSRGDREQFFGPGTRLTVL.

The CDR3 region has the DNA TGTGCCACCAGTGACGCGTTTACTAGCGGGGGGGAGCCAGGTACGCAGTATTTT. Translating gives CATSDAFTSGGEPGTQYF. The chain joins TRBV24-1 to TRBJ2-3, with 13 bases aligning to TRBD2. Unmatched junction bases numbered 14, after V lost 4 bases and J lost 8 bases. The CDR3 has 18 residues. Germline V CDR1 and CDR2: KGHDR, SFDVKD.

V usage is TRBV7-3 and J usage is TRBJ2-7; TRBD1 is a possible D gene (6 bases). V was cut by 2 bases and J by 2 bases, with 7 bases left in between. The length of the CDR3 is 13 residues. CDR1 and CDR2 from the germline V gene are SGHTA and FQGTGA. The CDR3, as DNA: TGTGCCAGCAGCTTAGACAGGACCTACGAGCAGTACTTC. This codes for CASSLDRTYEQYF.

This sequence joins TRBV11-2 and TRBJ1-3, with no clear D. The CDR3 runs 13 residues. Germline loops: CDR1 SGHAT, CDR2 FQNNGV. With 1 base removed from V and 5 bases from J, the gap between germline ends came to 6 bases. The CDR3 reads CASSLASRNTIYF. CDR3 in DNA: TGTGCCAGCAGCTTAGCGAGCCGAAACACCATATATTTT. Complete variable domain (other parts from reference TRBV11-2 and TRBJ1-3): EAGVAQSPRYKIIEKRQSVAFWCNPISGHATLYWYQQILGQGPKLLIQFQNNGVVDDSQLPKDRFSAERLKGVDSTLKIQPAKLEDSAVYLCASSLASRNTIYFGEGSWLTVV.

The chain joins TRBV6-2 or TRBV6-3 to TRBJ2-7; the match to TRBD2 covers 7 bases. J lost 6 bases, V lost 0 bases, and 8 bases had no gene match. CDR3 length: 15 amino acids. CDR1 is MNHEY, CDR2 SVGEGT, per germline. The chain's CDR3 is CASSYSGRGTTEQYF. As DNA, the CDR3 is TGTGCCAGCAGTTACTCGGGGCGGGGGACCACCGAGCAGTACTTC.

This clone occurred once. The chain couples TRBV2 to TRBJ1-5; no reliable D call. The CDR3 is made up of 15 amino acids. Germline lookup yields CDR1 SNHLY and CDR2 FYNNEI. Trimming pared 3 bases from V and 3 bases from J, leaving 12 bases between. CDR3 sequence (DNA): TGTGCCAGCAGTGAGCTCAGGTCGGTCAATCAGCCCCAGCATTTT. This encodes CASSELRSVNQPQHF.

This clone was detected only once. J is TRBJ2-7 and V is TRBV30; tentative D call: TRBD1 (6 bases). V dropped 2 bases and J dropped 3 bases, with 8 bases sitting between them. This CDR3 comprises 12 residues. The germline gives CDR1 GTSNPN, CDR2 SVGIG (reference sequence). The CDR3 protein is CAWSQQGYEQYF. CDR3 coding DNA: TGTGCCTGGAGTCAACAGGGCTACGAGCAGTACTTC.

The genes are TRBV3-1 (or the pseudogene TRBV3-2) and TRBJ2-5; TRBD2 aligns across 14 bases. This CDR3 spans 21 amino acids. V trimming: 0 bases; J trimming: 4 bases; junction bases outside the gene matches: 16. Germline V CDR1 and CDR2: LGHDT, YNNKEL (reference sequence). CDR3 bases: TGTGCCAGCAGCCAAGATCTTCTTCGACTAGCGGGGGGGCCAGACCGAGAGACCCAGTACTTC. Residues: CASSQDLLRLAGGPDRETQYF.

The V call is TRBV2, the J call TRBJ2-2; D possibly corresponds to TRBD1 (5 bases). The CDR3 is made up of 14 amino acids. Trimming removed 6 bases from V and 5 bases from J, with 13 bases in between. Germline lookup yields CDR1 SNHLY and CDR2 FYNNEI. The CDR3 coding sequence is TGTGCCAGCAGCCTGTTTAGGGGAACCGGGGAGCTGTTTTTT. Translation: CASSLFRGTGELFF. Drawing the rest from reference TRBV2 and TRBJ2-2, the complete variable domain is EPEVTQTPSHQVTQMGQEVILRCVPISNHLYFYWYRQILGQKVEFLVSFYNNEISEKSEIFDDQFSVERPDGSNFTLKIRSTKLEDSAMYFCASSLFRGTGELFFGEGSRLTVL.